The T cell receptor (beta chain) under discussion was sequenced for a study of blood T cell repertoires in COVID-19. The table came from immunoSEQ multiplex PCR; TCRdb's copy has only in-frame clones and leaves some out. The table shows 250,000 to 300,000 clones, with about nine tenths occurring only once. The TCR sequence derives from a woman in her 30s with COVID-19, enrolled during active disease. Material: peripheral blood.

The DNA of the CDR3 is TGTGCCAGCAGCTTTAGCGGGAGGAATACTTACAATGAGCAGTTCTTC. This codes for CASSFSGRNTYNEQFF. The chain combines TRBV7-9 with TRBJ2-1; 10 bases are shared with TRBD2. V was clipped by 3 bases and J by 4 bases; unmatched bases: 6. CDR1 is SEHNR and CDR2 is FQNEAQ in the germline V gene (reference sequence). The CDR3 spans 16 residues.